These 23 T cell receptor beta chains were sequenced from one sample in a study of long-term antiretroviral therapy in people with HIV. Version v3.0 of the immunoSEQ assay ran at survey level. Profiled with immunoSEQ multiplex PCR; TCRdb holds only in-frame clones, not every one. The sample includes tens of thousands of clones, less than 90% of them seen just once. Sequencing was performed on unsorted PBMCs, taken 2 years after starting antiretroviral therapy. Receptors originate from a man in his forties or fifties with HIV.

This sequence joins TRBV19 and TRBJ1-2; no reliable D call. The CDR3 sequence is 13 residues long. Trimming left V 6 bases short and J 2 bases short, with 10 bases between. Germline CDR1 and CDR2: LNHDA and SQIVND (reference sequence). DNA for the CDR3: TGTGCCAGTAGCATGACACCGAACTATGGCTACACCTTC. The encoded protein is CASSMTPNYGYTF.

The gene calls are TRBV2 and TRBJ1-2, with a possible D match to TRBD1 (5 bases). This CDR3 comprises 14 residues. Trimming pared 8 bases from V and 0 bases from J, leaving 13 bases between. Per the germline V gene, CDR1 is SNHLY and CDR2 is FYNNEI. The CDR3 nucleotides read TGTGCCAGCTTCCTGGACAAAACTAACTATGGCTACACCTTC. It yields the protein CASFLDKTNYGYTF.

CDR3 loop: CASRRQVGRDTQYF. The CDR3 DNA sequence: TGTGCCAGCAGAAGACAGGTAGGGAGAGATACGCAGTATTTT. The chain employs TRBV27 and TRBJ2-3; perhaps TRBD1 as D (6 bases). Germline lookup yields CDR1 MNHEY and CDR2 SMNVEV (reference sequence). V lost 6 bases, J lost 5 bases, and 15 bases lay in between. The CDR3 has 14 residues.

The chain uses TRBV19 and TRBJ1-1; unclear D gene. The CDR3 spans 12 residues. Germline CDR1 LNHDA, CDR2 SQIVND (reference sequence). Trimming shortened V by 7 bases and J by 6 bases, and 12 bases separated the two germline ends. CDR3 sequence reads: CASNETGAEAFF. The CDR3 nucleotides are TGTGCCAGTAATGAAACGGGCGCTGAAGCTTTCTTT. Full variable domain (outside the CDR3, taken from reference TRBV19 and TRBJ1-1): DGGITQSPKYLFRKEGQNVTLSCEQNLNHDAMYWYRQDPGQGLRLIYYSQIVNDFQKGDIAEGYSVSREKKESFPLTVTSAQKNPTAFYLCASNETGAEAFFGQGTRLTVV.

This clone has a handful of counts. The chain recombines TRBV19 with TRBJ1-2; 7 nucleotides match TRBD1. Germline V lookup: CDR1 LNHDA, CDR2 SQIVND (reference sequence). The J segment lost 7 bases and the V segment lost 8 bases, leaving 7 bases of the junction unmatched. The CDR3 covers 12 residues. The chain's CDR3 is CASGSGGTGYTF. DNA of the CDR3: TGTGCCAGTGGATCAGGGGGAACTGGCTACACCTTC. Full variable domain (missing parts from reference TRBV19 and TRBJ1-2): DGGITQSPKYLFRKEGQNVTLSCEQNLNHDAMYWYRQDPGQGLRLIYYSQIVNDFQKGDIAEGYSVSREKKESFPLTVTSAQKNPTAFYLCASGSGGTGYTFGSGTRLTVV.

The chain is built from TRBV11-3 and TRBJ1-1; 7 bases agree with TRBD1. This CDR3 comprises 15 residues. CDR1 SGHNT and CDR2 YENEEA come from the germline V gene. Unmatched junction bases numbered 8, after V lost 3 bases and J lost 4 bases. CDR3 region: CASSFVAGGGTEAFF. The DNA for the CDR3 is TGTGCCAGCAGCTTTGTGGCAGGGGGAGGCACTGAAGCTTTCTTT.

V is TRBV7-6 and J is TRBJ1-1, with D hard to call. Germline assignment: CDR1 SGHVS and CDR2 FNYEAQ. Deletions cut 0 bases from V and 4 bases from J, with 9 bases between. The CDR3 consists of 14 residues. The CDR3 DNA is TGTGCCAGCAGCTTAGCTGGGTGGGGCACTGAAGCTTTCTTT. It codes for CASSLAGWGTEAFF.

The gene calls are TRBV19 and TRBJ1-1; D may be TRBD1 (5 bases). There are 16 residues in the CDR3. The germline gives CDR1 LNHDA, CDR2 SQIVND (reference sequence). V gave up 3 bases and J gave up 1 base, with 15 bases separating them. CDR3 DNA sequence: TGTGCCAGTAGTATTGTCGCTGCCAGGGCGAACACTGAAGCTTTCTTT. Amino acids: CASSIVAARANTEAFF.

A few counts support this clone. The chain employs TRBV28 and TRBJ1-3; TRBD1 might be the D (6 bases). Looked up from germline, CDR1 is MDHEN and CDR2 is SYDVKM. V was clipped by 6 bases and J by 0 bases, with 9 bases between them. The CDR3 runs 14 residues. This chain's CDR3 is CASRRGGSGNTIYF. The CDR3 DNA follows: TGTGCCAGCAGAAGAGGGGGCTCTGGAAACACCATATATTTT.

The genes are TRBV7-9 and TRBJ2-5, with 13 bases fitting TRBD2. Losses at the gene ends were 4 bases for V and 5 bases for J; bases not matched to a gene: 13. This CDR3 comprises 18 residues. CDR1 SEHNR and CDR2 FQNEAQ come from the germline V gene (reference sequence). The CDR3 DNA reads TGTGCCAGCAGCTCCCCTGGGGGACTAGCGGGACTCCAGGAGACCCAGTACTTC. Translating it yields CASSSPGGLAGLQETQYF.

The rearrangement uses TRBV29-1 and TRBJ1-1; 7 bases align to TRBD1. The CDR3 length is 14 residues. With V trimmed by 6 bases and J by 2 bases, 9 bases remained unmatched. In germline, CDR1 is SQVTM, CDR2 ANQGSEA. The CDR3 region has the DNA TGCAGCGTCATCAACAGGGGTCCCAACACTGAAGCTTTCTTT. Protein product: CSVINRGPNTEAFF. Complete variable domain (other parts from reference TRBV29-1 and TRBJ1-1): SAVISQKPSRDICQRGTSLTIQCQVDSQVTMMFWYRQQPGQSLTLIATANQGSEATYESGFVIDKFPISRPNLTFSTLTVSNMSPEDSSIYLCSVINRGPNTEAFFGQGTRLTVV.

The rearrangement uses TRBV19 and TRBJ2-1; tentative D call: TRBD2 (6 bases). Trimming took off 6 bases at V and 2 bases at J, with 11 bases between the two ends. The germline V gene has CDR1 LNHDA and CDR2 SQIVND (reference sequence). CDR3 length: 14 amino acids. This chain's CDR3 is CASSLAYPYNEQFF. The CDR3 DNA sequence: TGTGCCAGTAGCCTAGCGTACCCCTACAATGAGCAGTTCTTC.

V gene TRBV7-2 combines with J gene TRBJ2-2; no clear D gene. The CDR3 covers 11 residues. The germline V gene has CDR1 SGHTA and CDR2 FQGNSA. Trimming removed 4 bases from V and 3 bases from J, with 0 bases in between. The CDR3 coding sequence is TGTGCCAGCAGCTACACCGGGGAGCTGTTTTTT. This codes for CASSYTGELFF.

This clone was recorded only once. The V and J genes are TRBV19 and TRBJ1-4; D is perhaps TRBD1 (6 bases). This CDR3 is 20 amino acids long. CDR1 and CDR2 (germline): LNHDA, SQIVND (reference sequence). V shed 2 bases and J shed 1 base, with 23 bases lying between them. As DNA, the CDR3 is TGTGCCAGTAGTATACTCCGGGACATTACGATGGGGATAACTAATGAAAAACTGTTTTTT. It encodes CASSILRDITMGITNEKLFF. Full variable domain (rest looked up from reference TRBV19 and TRBJ1-4): DGGITQSPKYLFRKEGQNVTLSCEQNLNHDAMYWYRQDPGQGLRLIYYSQIVNDFQKGDIAEGYSVSREKKESFPLTVTSAQKNPTAFYLCASSILRDITMGITNEKLFFGSGTQLSVL.

This clone was seen a handful of times. V usage is TRBV29-1 and J usage is TRBJ2-7; 10 bases are a match to TRBD2. Germline assignment: CDR1 SQVTM and CDR2 ANQGSEA. The CDR3 runs to 16 residues. V lost 0 bases and J lost 4; bases outside the gene matches: 9. CDR3: CSVEDPERGGGYEQYF. The CDR3 nucleotides are TGCAGCGTTGAAGATCCGGAGCGGGGGGGCGGGTACGAGCAGTACTTC.

This chain uses TRBV28 with TRBJ2-7; tentatively, D is TRBD1 (5 bases). V was shortened by 4 bases and J by 3 bases, with 19 bases between the two germline ends. CDR1 is MDHEN and CDR2 is SYDVKM in the germline V gene. The CDR3 is 16 amino acids. The chain's CDR3 is CASSSLRQLFIYEQYF. Here the CDR3 DNA reads TGTGCCAGCAGTTCCTTAAGACAGTTGTTTATCTACGAGCAGTACTTC. Filled out from reference TRBV28 and TRBJ2-7, the complete variable domain reads DVKVTQSSRYLVKRTGEKVFLECVQDMDHENMFWYRQDPGLGLRLIYFSYDVKMKEKGDIPEGYSVSREKKERFSLILESASTNQTSMYLCASSSLRQLFIYEQYFGPGTRLTVT.

The rearrangement uses TRBV19 and TRBJ1-5; D possibly corresponds to TRBD1 (5 bases). The CDR3 sequence is 13 residues long. Germline CDR1 and CDR2: LNHDA and SQIVND (reference sequence). The V end was cut by 11 bases, the J end by 2 bases, with 13 bases between. CDR3 sequence (DNA): TGTGCCGGGGGGGTCGTAGGCAATCAGCCCCAGCATTTT. Translating it yields CAGGVVGNQPQHF.

In nucleotides, the CDR3 is TGCGCCAGCAGCTTGAACGGCGCCAATTCACCCCTCCACTTT. Its protein is CASSLNGANSPLHF. The chain joins TRBV5-1 to TRBJ1-6; unclear D gene. CDR3 length: 14 amino acids. Trimming shortened V by 1 base and J by 7 bases, and 9 bases separated the two germline ends. Looked up from germline, CDR1 is SGHRS and CDR2 is YFSETQ.

This chain connects TRBV4-3 to TRBJ1-2, with D unclear. The CDR3 totals 14 residues. The V end was cut by 0 bases, the J end by 8 bases, with 13 bases between. Germline V gives CDR1 LGHNA, CDR2 YSLEER. This chain's CDR3 is CASSQDMGLRGYTF. Written as DNA, the CDR3 is TGCGCCAGCAGCCAAGATATGGGTTTGCGGGGCTACACCTTC.

The chain has TRBV28 and TRBJ2-7; TRBD2 matches 11 bases. The CDR3 is made up of 19 amino acids. V was pared by 7 bases and J by 0 bases, with 17 bases of the junction left unmatched. Germline V lookup: CDR1 MDHEN, CDR2 SYDVKM. The chain's CDR3 is CASNESGGSLAGGSYEQYF. CDR3 coding DNA: TGTGCCAGCAACGAATCAGGGGGCTCCCTAGCGGGAGGCTCCTACGAGCAGTACTTC.

V is TRBV5-1 and J is TRBJ2-1; TRBD1 agrees at 7 bases. The junction had 10 bases not matched to a gene; V was cut back by 3 bases and J by 16 bases. The CDR3 is 12 amino acids. The germline CDR1 and CDR2 sequences are SGHRS and YFSETQ. The CDR3 region has the DNA TGCGCCAGCAGCTCAATTAAGACAGGGTATTTCTTC. This encodes CASSSIKTGYFF.

The CDR3 reads CASGLWQGGGYTF. The CDR3 bases are TGTGCTAGTGGTTTGTGGCAGGGCGGTGGCTACACCTTC. The chain couples TRBV12-5 to TRBJ1-2; D is perhaps TRBD1 (5 bases). This CDR3 has 13 amino acids. V shed 2 bases and J shed 7 bases, with 11 bases lying between them. Germline V gives CDR1 LGHNT, CDR2 FRNRAP.

The chain links TRBV25-1 to TRBJ2-4; D is possibly TRBD1 (6 bases). This CDR3 is 18 amino acids long. Trimming removed 3 bases at V and 0 bases at J, with 18 bases between. CDR1 and CDR2 (germline): MGHDK, SYGVNS. The CDR3 DNA is TGTGCCAGCAGTGATGCAGGGGATCCAATCTTAGCCAAAAACATTCAGTACTTC. This translates into CASSDAGDPILAKNIQYF.